The rows below give T cell receptor beta chains drawn from one sample of a study of CD8+ T cells in alopecia areata. Profiled with immunoSEQ multiplex PCR; TCRdb holds only in-frame clones, not every one. The repertoire has around 120,000 clones, roughly 58% of them found once; the top ten carry roughly 30%. The sample was CD8+ T cells sorted from blood, taken at week 4, from a patient treated with tofacitinib. All receptors derive from a human donor with alopecia areata. Both conserved end residues are part of each CDR3. The order of the fields is V gene, clone size, J gene, D gene, CDR3 DNA, CDR3 protein. The D gene is left open where the match is weak. Clone size, where shown, is once, few, many, or a class for clones that have expanded.

v_call: TRBV6-9; clone_size: -; j_call: TRBJ1-2; d_call: -; cdr3_nt: TGTGCCAGCAGCCTCAAAGCCCGGGTAGAACGGGTTGATGGCTACACCTTC; cdr3_aa: CASSLKARVERVDGYTF
v_call: TRBV5-1; clone_size: -; j_call: TRBJ2-7; d_call: -; cdr3_nt: TGCGCCAGCAGCTTGGAGGCCCCGACAGCCTACGAGCAGTACTTC; cdr3_aa: CASSLEAPTAYEQYF
v_call: TRBV30; clone_size: few; j_call: TRBJ2-6; d_call: -; cdr3_nt: TGTGCCTGTCAAAGGTCGGGCGTCCTGACTTTC; cdr3_aa: CACQRSGVLTF
v_call: TRBV15; clone_size: few; j_call: TRBJ1-6; d_call: -; cdr3_nt: TGTGCCACCCGAACGAATCTCTATAATTCACCCCTCCACTTT; cdr3_aa: CATRTNLYNSPLHF
v_call: TRBV29-1; clone_size: -; j_call: TRBJ2-1; d_call: -; cdr3_nt: TGCAGCGTTACAGGGCCGGAGGGGGATGAGCAGTTCTTC; cdr3_aa: CSVTGPEGDEQFF
v_call: TRBV2; clone_size: once; j_call: TRBJ1-1; d_call: TRBD1; cdr3_nt: TGTGCCCCCAGGACAGGGTGGAACACTGAAGCTTTCTTT; cdr3_aa: CAPRTGWNTEAFF
v_call: TRBV11-2; clone_size: -; j_call: TRBJ2-5; d_call: -; cdr3_nt: TGTGCCAGCAGCTTCGGAGAGACCCAGTACTTC; cdr3_aa: CASSFGETQYF
v_call: TRBV29-1; clone_size: once; j_call: TRBJ1-2; d_call: TRBD1; cdr3_nt: TGCAGCGTTGACGAGGACAGGGAAGACTATGGCTACACCTTC; cdr3_aa: CSVDEDREDYGYTF
v_call: TRBV6-4; clone_size: -; j_call: TRBJ2-6; d_call: -; cdr3_nt: TGTGCCAGCAGTGACTCGGGGAGCTCTGGGGCCAACGTCCTGACTTTC; cdr3_aa: CASSDSGSSGANVLTF
v_call: TRBV5-1; clone_size: -; j_call: TRBJ2-1; d_call: -; cdr3_nt: TGCGCCAGCAGCTTGGCCGAAAACAATGAGCAGTTCTTC; cdr3_aa: CASSLAENNEQFF
v_call: TRBV10-3; clone_size: -; j_call: TRBJ2-3; d_call: TRBD2; cdr3_nt: TGTGCCATCAGTGAGTCTCCTCTCAGCGGGAGAGGCACAGATACGCAGTATTTT; cdr3_aa: CAISESPLSGRGTDTQYF
v_call: TRBV30; clone_size: -; j_call: TRBJ2-7; d_call: TRBD1; cdr3_nt: TGTGCCTGGAGTTCCAGGGGGTCCCACGAGCAGTACTTC; cdr3_aa: CAWSSRGSHEQYF
v_call: TRBV30; clone_size: -; j_call: TRBJ1-5; d_call: -; cdr3_nt: TGTGCCTGGAGTCCAGGGGTTGGCAATCAGCCCCAGCATTTT; cdr3_aa: CAWSPGVGNQPQHF
v_call: TRBV5-4; clone_size: -; j_call: TRBJ1-2; d_call: -; cdr3_nt: TGTGCCAGCAGACAGGGCGTGGATGGCTACACCTTC; cdr3_aa: CASRQGVDGYTF
v_call: TRBV28; clone_size: -; j_call: TRBJ2-2; d_call: -; cdr3_nt: TGTGCCAGCAGTTTATTGGGGGGGCCCACCGGGGAGCTGTTTTTT; cdr3_aa: CASSLLGGPTGELFF
v_call: TRBV29-1; clone_size: -; j_call: TRBJ2-7; d_call: -; cdr3_nt: TGCAGCGTCGTTGGGGCGGGGGGCCACAGGGGAGTACGATACGAGCAGTACTTC; cdr3_aa: CSVVGAGGHRGVRYEQYF
v_call: TRBV30; clone_size: -; j_call: TRBJ2-3; d_call: TRBD2; cdr3_nt: TGTGCCTGGACTAGCGGGGGGGCAGATACGCAGTATTTT; cdr3_aa: CAWTSGGADTQYF
v_call: TRBV18; clone_size: -; j_call: TRBJ2-2; d_call: TRBD1; cdr3_nt: TGTGCCAGCTCACCGCCGACAGGGGGCTTCAACACCGGGGAGCTGTTTTTT; cdr3_aa: CASSPPTGGFNTGELFF
v_call: TRBV2; clone_size: -; j_call: TRBJ2-5; d_call: -; cdr3_nt: TGTGCCAGCCAGGGGCAAACCCAGTACTTC; cdr3_aa: CASQGQTQYF
v_call: TRBV4-1; clone_size: -; j_call: TRBJ2-1; d_call: TRBD1; cdr3_nt: TGCGCCAGCAGCCAACCGCTGGACAGGGGGAATGAGCAGTTCTTC; cdr3_aa: CASSQPLDRGNEQFF
v_call: TRBV4-1; clone_size: -; j_call: TRBJ1-5; d_call: -; cdr3_nt: TGCGCCAGCAGCCAAGCAGCAGGGTTGCGGAGCAATCAGCCCCAGCATTTT; cdr3_aa: CASSQAAGLRSNQPQHF
v_call: TRBV9; clone_size: -; j_call: TRBJ2-3; d_call: TRBD1; cdr3_nt: TGTGCCAGCAGGGAAGGGACAGGGGGCACAGATACGCAGTATTTT; cdr3_aa: CASREGTGGTDTQYF
v_call: TRBV30; clone_size: few; j_call: TRBJ2-6; d_call: -; cdr3_nt: TGTGCCTGGAACGGATTCACTGGGGCCAACGTCCTGACTTTC; cdr3_aa: CAWNGFTGANVLTF
v_call: TRBV19; clone_size: -; j_call: TRBJ2-1; d_call: -; cdr3_nt: TGTGCCAGCTCTCGAGGGGGAAACAATGAGCAGTTCTTC; cdr3_aa: CASSRGGNNEQFF
v_call: TRBV7-9; clone_size: -; j_call: TRBJ2-1; d_call: -; cdr3_nt: TGTGCCAGCAGCCCTGGGGACTCCGAGGGGGAGCAGTTCTTC; cdr3_aa: CASSPGDSEGEQFF
v_call: TRBV29-1; clone_size: few; j_call: TRBJ2-2; d_call: -; cdr3_nt: TGCAGCGTAGATGCCGGGGAGCTGTTTTTT; cdr3_aa: CSVDAGELFF
v_call: TRBV27; clone_size: -; j_call: TRBJ2-2; d_call: -; cdr3_nt: TGTGCCAGCAGTCCCGTTGTGGCAGCAAACACCGGGGAGCTGTTTTTT; cdr3_aa: CASSPVVAANTGELFF
v_call: TRBV19; clone_size: few; j_call: TRBJ1-1; d_call: TRBD1; cdr3_nt: TGTGCCAGTAGTATCGGACAGGGCGTGACTGAAGCTTTCTTT; cdr3_aa: CASSIGQGVTEAFF
v_call: TRBV25-1; clone_size: -; j_call: TRBJ2-1; d_call: TRBD1; cdr3_nt: TGTGCCAGCAGTGAACCCGTGAGTCAGGGGGCTTACAATGAGCAGTTCTTC; cdr3_aa: CASSEPVSQGAYNEQFF
v_call: TRBV5-6; clone_size: -; j_call: TRBJ2-7; d_call: -; cdr3_nt: TGTGCCAGCAGCTTGTGGGGTAACTACGAGCAGTACTTC; cdr3_aa: CASSLWGNYEQYF
v_call: TRBV30; clone_size: few; j_call: TRBJ1-2; d_call: -; cdr3_nt: TGTGCCTGGAAGATGGCCCTATATGGCTACACCTTC; cdr3_aa: CAWKMALYGYTF
v_call: TRBV27; clone_size: -; j_call: TRBJ2-7; d_call: -; cdr3_nt: TGTGCCAGCAGCCGACAGAGTCCCTACGAGCAGTACTTC; cdr3_aa: CASSRQSPYEQYF
v_call: TRBV10-3; clone_size: -; j_call: TRBJ2-1; d_call: TRBD2; cdr3_nt: TGTGCCAGCAGTGTACTAGCGGGGGGGAACAATGAGCAGTTCTTC; cdr3_aa: CASSVLAGGNNEQFF
v_call: TRBV6-1; clone_size: -; j_call: TRBJ2-3; d_call: TRBD1; cdr3_nt: TGTGCCAGCAGATCCGGGACAGGGGGGTCAGATACGCAGTATTTT; cdr3_aa: CASRSGTGGSDTQYF
v_call: TRBV19; clone_size: -; j_call: TRBJ1-1; d_call: TRBD1; cdr3_nt: TGTGCCAGTAGCCTGGGACAGGGAGGGACTGAAGCTTTCTTT; cdr3_aa: CASSLGQGGTEAFF
v_call: TRBV30; clone_size: -; j_call: TRBJ2-3; d_call: TRBD1; cdr3_nt: TGTGCCTGGAGAGGGACAGGCGGTTCAGATACGCAGTATTTT; cdr3_aa: CAWRGTGGSDTQYF
v_call: TRBV7-9; clone_size: -; j_call: TRBJ2-7; d_call: -; cdr3_nt: TGTGCCAGCAGCCACGAGGGGGAGCTTCACTTC; cdr3_aa: CASSHEGELHF
v_call: TRBV29-1; clone_size: -; j_call: TRBJ2-1; d_call: -; cdr3_nt: TGCAGCGGCACGAATAGGTACCGGATTATAGAGCAGTTCTTC; cdr3_aa: CSGTNRYRIIEQFF
v_call: TRBV7-9; clone_size: -; j_call: TRBJ1-4; d_call: -; cdr3_nt: TGTGCCAGCAGCTTACTTCAGGGAGGACATGAAAAACTGTTTTTT; cdr3_aa: CASSLLQGGHEKLFF
v_call: TRBV27; clone_size: -; j_call: TRBJ2-1; d_call: -; cdr3_nt: TGTGCCAGCAGAGACAGGATCAGCTCCTACAATGAGCAGTTCTTC; cdr3_aa: CASRDRISSYNEQFF
v_call: TRBV6-1; clone_size: -; j_call: TRBJ2-2; d_call: -; cdr3_nt: TGTGCCAGCAGGGAGGACCTCACGAACACCGGGGAGCTGTTTTTT; cdr3_aa: CASREDLTNTGELFF